These T cell receptor beta chains were read from a single sample in a study of T cell changes during pregnancy in multiple sclerosis. Profiling relied on immunoSEQ multiplex PCR, and the TCRdb table lists in-frame clones only, not all of them. This table has tens of thousands of clones, 80% to 95% appearing once. Sequences were derived from peripheral blood, sampled in the third trimester of pregnancy. The receptors here all came from a female donor in good health, enrolled as a control in a pregnancy study. Each CDR3 is given with its conserved first and last residue. The order of the fields is D gene, J gene, V gene, CDR3 protein. D genes are given only for firm matches.

TRBD1,TRBJ2-3,TRBV19,CASTGQGTDTQYF
NA,TRBJ2-1,TRBV6-1,CASSAESYNEQFF
TRBD1,TRBJ2-7,TRBV15,CATSREGQLAYEQYF
NA,TRBJ2-1,TRBV7-2,CASSLEGRDYNEQFF
NA,TRBJ2-7,TRBV7-6,CASSTQGLEQYF
NA,TRBJ2-7,TRBV20-1,CSASAGHGQYF
TRBD1,TRBJ2-7,TRBV11-2,CASSHRDRAPSYEQYF
TRBD2,TRBJ2-1,TRBV5-1,CASSTYSGQIAGGSYNEQFF
TRBD2,TRBJ2-3,TRBV6-1,CASSESSGGFWDTQYF
NA,TRBJ1-2,TRBV7-9,CASSLVGYTF
TRBD1,TRBJ2-5,TRBV5-1,CASSPRQGGETQYF
NA,TRBJ1-2,TRBV9,CASSGLTYGYTF
NA,TRBJ2-1,TRBV11-3,CASSLAPTTEQFF
NA,TRBJ2-2,TRBV18,CASSPETGELFF
TRBD1,TRBJ2-3,TRBV4-3,CASSQGTGFSGDTQYF
NA,TRBJ1-4,TRBV28,CASSTLTGPNEKLFF
NA,TRBJ2-7,TRBV6-1,CASSEGPEEEQYF
NA,TRBJ1-5,TRBV10-2,CASSEGVGPQHF
NA,TRBJ1-1,TRBV28,CASNLGGVNTEAFF
NA,TRBJ1-1,TRBV12-5,CASGPELGPEAFF
TRBD2,TRBJ2-1,TRBV27,CASSFIPGGVGNEQFF
NA,TRBJ1-1,TRBV27,CASSLSRMTEAFF
NA,TRBJ1-4,TRBV5-1,CASSLVPEDEKLFF
NA,TRBJ1-3,TRBV4-1,CASSQERRGNTIYF
NA,TRBJ1-6,TRBV6-6,CASSYAGYNSPLHF
TRBD1,TRBJ2-7,TRBV7-3,CASSSTGEGQQYF
NA,TRBJ2-2,TRBV4-1,CASSLGLPRGTGELFF
NA,TRBJ2-1,TRBV6-5,CASSYSWSQRLEQFF
TRBD1,TRBJ2-5,TRBV18,CASSPGTGQETQYF
TRBD2,TRBJ2-1,TRBV7-9,CASSKRVGAGGRNEQFF
TRBD2,TRBJ2-3,TRBV9,CASNGGSPGDTQYF
NA,TRBJ2-7,TRBV28,CASSSFAGGPEQYF
TRBD1,TRBJ2-7,TRBV2,CASSGARDRGHEQYF
NA,TRBJ2-3,TRBV5-1,CASSSGGDTQYF
TRBD1,TRBJ2-7,TRBV11-2,CASSLGQRYEQYF